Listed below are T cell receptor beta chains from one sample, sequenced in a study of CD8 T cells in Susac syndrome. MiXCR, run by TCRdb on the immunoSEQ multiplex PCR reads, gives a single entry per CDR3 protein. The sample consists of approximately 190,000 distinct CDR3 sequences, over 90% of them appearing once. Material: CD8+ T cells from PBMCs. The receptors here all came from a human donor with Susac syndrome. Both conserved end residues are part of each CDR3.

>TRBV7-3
CASSSRTSGTDTQYF
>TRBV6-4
CASKHNQPQHF
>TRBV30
CAWSLGTGVLGELFF
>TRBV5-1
CASRGRTDYEQYF
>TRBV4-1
CASTVGAGSIGYTF
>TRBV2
CASRPSKAPLHF
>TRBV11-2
CASSPLRNEQFF
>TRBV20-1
CSARGNPNTEAFF
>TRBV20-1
CSKGTLSTDTQYF
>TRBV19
CASSIVWGSYNEQFF
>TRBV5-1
CASSLNRPGQGSNGYTF
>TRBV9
CASSVGGAKSNEQYF
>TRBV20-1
CSAVKTSAGSYEQYF
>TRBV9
CASSVDLSSDSNQPQHF
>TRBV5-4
CASSFDSTIYF
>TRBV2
CASRGYSSYEQYF
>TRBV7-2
CASSLDTAGGLDEQYF
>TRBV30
CAWDRGENTEAFF
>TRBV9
CASSVGLAGVNEQYF
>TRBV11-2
CASTSILSGNTIYF
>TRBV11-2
CASSWTADNEQFF
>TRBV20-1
CSARVDGYSNQPQHF
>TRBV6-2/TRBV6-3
CASSWTDNTEAFF
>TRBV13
CASSVRGSGETQYF
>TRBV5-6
CASSLALVEETQYF
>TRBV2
CASRGQPNQPQHF
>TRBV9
CASSASGSPRYEQYF
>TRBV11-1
CASSLNRGTYEQYF
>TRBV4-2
CASSRNPSGANVLTF
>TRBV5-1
CASSSSGTSNNEQFF
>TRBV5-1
CASSFSGEAMFEQYF
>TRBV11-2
CASSLAGTGFSEQYF
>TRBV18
CASSPRNGEGAYEQYF
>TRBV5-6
CASSADRSGLVGYTF
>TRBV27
CASSRTGNGAYEQYF
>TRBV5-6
CASSLVQGGSEQFF
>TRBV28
CASTSATGEQYF
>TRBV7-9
CASSPGTGGIGNQPQHF
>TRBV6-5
CASSFRPYYEQYF
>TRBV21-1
CASSKVTRVSGANVLTF
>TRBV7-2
CASSRKTLAGGVDEQYF
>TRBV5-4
CASSLIGMGSYNEQFF
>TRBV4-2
CASSLGEERAADYEQYF
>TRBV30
CAWSVGVWRRTEAFF
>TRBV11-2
CASSLDRGVRGEQFF